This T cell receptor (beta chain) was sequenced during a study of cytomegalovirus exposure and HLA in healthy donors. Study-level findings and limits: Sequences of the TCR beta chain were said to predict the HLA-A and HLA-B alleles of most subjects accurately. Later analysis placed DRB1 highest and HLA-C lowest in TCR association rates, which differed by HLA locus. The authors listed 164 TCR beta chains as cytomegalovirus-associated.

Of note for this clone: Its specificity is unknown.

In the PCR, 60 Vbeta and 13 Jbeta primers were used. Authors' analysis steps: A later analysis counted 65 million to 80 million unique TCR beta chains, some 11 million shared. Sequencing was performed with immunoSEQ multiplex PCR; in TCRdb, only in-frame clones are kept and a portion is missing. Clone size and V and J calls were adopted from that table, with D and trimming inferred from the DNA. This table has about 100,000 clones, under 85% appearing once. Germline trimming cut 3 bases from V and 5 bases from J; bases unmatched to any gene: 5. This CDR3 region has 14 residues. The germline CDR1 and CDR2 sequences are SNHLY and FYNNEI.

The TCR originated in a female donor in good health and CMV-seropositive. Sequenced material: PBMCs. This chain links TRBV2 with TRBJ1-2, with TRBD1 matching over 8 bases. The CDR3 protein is CASSDTGGDYGYTF. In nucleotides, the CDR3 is TGTGCCAGCAGTGATACAGGGGGAGATTATGGCTACACCTTC.